A selection of T cell receptor beta chains follows, all from one sample in a study of blood T cell repertoires in COVID-19. Data came from immunoSEQ multiplex PCR; TCRdb stores just in-frame clones and leaves some out. The sample carries about 110,000 clones, roughly two thirds recorded once. Sequenced sample: peripheral blood. These receptors were obtained from an older man with acute or convalescent COVID-19. CDR3s include the opening cysteine and the closing phenylalanine or tryptophan. D genes are given only for firm matches. Some rows have no size entry. The others give once, few or many, or a class for an expanded clone.

v_call	clone_size	d_call	j_call	cdr3_aa	cdr3_nt
TRBV10-3	NA	TRBD1	TRBJ2-7	CAICGGQGAREQYF	TGTGCCATCTGTGGGGGACAGGGGGCGCGGGAGCAGTACTTC
TRBV12-3/TRBV12-4	NA	NA	TRBJ1-1	CASSFGLNTEAFF	TGTGCCAGCAGTTTCGGTTTGAACACTGAAGCTTTCTTT
TRBV7-8	few	NA	TRBJ2-7	CASSFGGLTYEQYF	TGTGCCAGCAGCTTCGGAGGGCTCACTTACGAGCAGTACTTC
TRBV2	NA	NA	TRBJ2-1	CASREDNNEQFF	TGTGCCAGCAGAGAAGATAACAATGAGCAGTTCTTC
TRBV18	NA	TRBD1	TRBJ2-7	CASSQQTGWYEQYF	TGTGCCAGCTCACAACAGACAGGGTGGTACGAGCAGTACTTC
TRBV10-3	NA	TRBD1	TRBJ2-2	CAIGQDRGLTTTNTGELFF	TGTGCCATCGGACAGGACAGGGGGCTAACGACCACTAACACCGGGGAGCTGTTTTTT
TRBV3-1/TRBV3-2	NA	TRBD2	TRBJ2-5	CASSPNPGTSVETQYF	TGTGCCAGCAGCCCCAATCCAGGGACTAGCGTGGAGACCCAGTACTTC
TRBV29-1	NA	NA	TRBJ1-3	CSVQANTGNTIYF	TGCAGCGTCCAAGCGAACACTGGAAACACCATATATTTT
TRBV7-2	NA	NA	TRBJ2-5	CASSLEARVSETQYF	TGTGCCAGCAGCTTAGAGGCCAGGGTGAGCGAGACCCAGTACTTC
TRBV6-5	NA	TRBD1	TRBJ1-5	CASSSNRGLPQPQHF	TGTGCCAGCAGTTCCAACAGGGGGCTTCCTCAGCCCCAGCATTTT
TRBV6-5	NA	NA	TRBJ1-5	CASSPQGSNQPQHF	TGTGCCAGCAGTCCTCAGGGCTCCAATCAGCCCCAGCATTTT
TRBV12-3/TRBV12-4	NA	NA	TRBJ1-1	CASSSRDTEAFF	TGTGCCAGCAGTTCCCGGGACACAGAGGCTTTCTTT
TRBV10-1	NA	NA	TRBJ2-3	CASGNGDTQYF	TGCGCCAGCGGCAACGGGGATACGCAGTATTTT
TRBV18	NA	TRBD1	TRBJ1-2	CASSRTGDTYGYTF	TGTGCCAGCTCAAGGACAGGGGACACCTATGGCTACACCTTC
TRBV12-3/TRBV12-4	NA	NA	TRBJ1-1	CASIPGGHTEAFF	TGTGCCAGCATTCCCGGAGGCCACACTGAAGCTTTCTTT
TRBV12-2	NA	NA	TRBJ1-2	CASRPKGTGGHGYTF	TGTGCAAGTCGCCCGAAGGGGACAGGGGGCCATGGCTACACCTTC
TRBV28	few	TRBD1	TRBJ1-2	CASSSPPGQGIGYTF	TGTGCCAGCAGTTCCCCCCCGGGACAGGGGATCGGCTACACCTTC
TRBV10-3	NA	TRBD1	TRBJ2-7	CAISVMDRGYYEQYF	TGTGCCATCAGTGTCATGGACAGGGGGTATTACGAGCAGTACTTC